One sample yielded the 27 T cell receptor beta chains listed below, sequenced in a study of CD8+ T cells in alopecia areata. Sequencing relied on a cDNA template that was reverse transcribed from extracted RNA. Produced via immunoSEQ multiplex PCR; TCRdb's table is partial and in-frame only. The sample holds roughly 250,000 clones; roughly two thirds are singletons and the top ten take roughly 1.2%. The source material was CD4+ T cells sorted from blood, sampled at week 0. All receptors come from a human donor with alopecia areata.

The V call is TRBV30, the J call TRBJ1-4; D may be TRBD1 (5 bases). The V gene lost 0 bases and the J gene lost 8 bases, with 16 bases spanning the gap. The CDR3 covers 15 residues. Per germline, CDR1 GTSNPN and CDR2 SVGIG (reference sequence). As DNA, the CDR3 is TGTGCCTGGAGTGTATATCGGGGCATAGACGAAAAACTGTTTTTT. Residues: CAWSVYRGIDEKLFF.

As for this clone: Other DNA sequences in the same sample also yield this CDR3. The chain links TRBV20-1 to TRBJ2-5; no clear D gene. The CDR3 is 10 residues long. V was trimmed by 1 base and J by 5 bases, leaving 2 bases between them. CDR1 and CDR2 (germline): DFQATT, SNEGSKA (reference sequence). CDR3 sequence (DNA): TGCAGTGCTAGAGTCGAGACCCAGTACTTC. This codes for CSARVETQYF.

The chain's CDR3 is CASSLGSMETQYF. DNA for the CDR3: TGCGCCAGCAGCTTGGGTAGCATGGAGACCCAGTACTTC. This rearrangement joins TRBV5-1 to TRBJ2-5, with D uncertain. With 0 bases removed from V and 5 bases from J, the gap between germline ends came to 8 bases. This CDR3 comprises 13 residues. Looked up from germline, CDR1 is SGHRS and CDR2 is YFSETQ.

This chain uses TRBV25-1 with TRBJ2-1; either TRBD1 or TRBD2 may supply D (5 bases each). V dropped 4 bases and J dropped 6 bases, with 7 bases sitting between them. There are 12 residues in the CDR3. The germline gives CDR1 MGHDK, CDR2 SYGVNS. DNA of the CDR3: TGTGCCAGCAGTGGGGGGACCAATGAGCAGTTCTTC. Translating it yields CASSGGTNEQFF.

The J gene is TRBJ2-3, the V gene TRBV5-4; D gene ambiguous. Trimming removed 0 bases at V and 6 bases at J, with 11 bases between. This CDR3 spans 14 amino acids. CDR1 and CDR2 from the germline V gene are SGHNT and YYREEE (reference sequence). The CDR3 DNA reads as TGTGCCAGCAGCTTGGGTCGGGCGGCCGATACGCAGTATTTT. It yields the protein CASSLGRAADTQYF. The whole variable domain, filled in from reference TRBV5-4 and TRBJ2-3, reads ETGVTQSPTHLIKTRGQQVTLRCSSQSGHNTVSWYQQALGQGPQFIFQYYREEENGRGNFPPRFSGLQFPNYSSELNVNALELDDSALYLCASSLGRAADTQYFGPGTRLTVL.

The chain couples TRBV29-1 to TRBJ1-1; TRBD1 matches at 8 bases. The CDR3 consists of 15 residues. Germline CDR1 and CDR2: SQVTM and ANQGSEA. The V and J ends lost 5 bases and 5 bases, in that order; junction bases with no gene match: 13. DNA of the CDR3: TGCAGCGTTAACAGTATGCAGGGGGCGAGGACTGAAGCTTTCTTT. It translates to CSVNSMQGARTEAFF. Full variable domain (missing parts from reference TRBV29-1 and TRBJ1-1): SAVISQKPSRDICQRGTSLTIQCQVDSQVTMMFWYRQQPGQSLTLIATANQGSEATYESGFVIDKFPISRPNLTFSTLTVSNMSPEDSSIYLCSVNSMQGARTEAFFGQGTRLTVV.

The chain joins TRBV30 to TRBJ1-4; D is unresolved. The CDR3 spans 12 residues. Trimming left V 4 bases short and J 8 bases short, with 11 bases between. From germline, CDR1 is GTSNPN and CDR2 SVGIG (reference sequence). CDR3 DNA: TGTGCCTGGATGGGCGGAAGCGAAAAACTGTTTTTT. It encodes CAWMGGSEKLFF.

The chain combines TRBV10-3 with TRBJ2-7; D is undetermined. The germline gives CDR1 ENHRY, CDR2 SYGVKD. The V end was cut by 4 bases, the J end by 5 bases, with 18 bases between. This CDR3 contains 15 residues. The CDR3 coding sequence is TGTGCCATCAGTGGGTCGGGCGGCGGTTCCCACGAGCAGTACTTC. Translating it yields CAISGSGGGSHEQYF.

The J gene is TRBJ1-5, the V gene TRBV29-1; no clear D. Germline loops: CDR1 SQVTM, CDR2 ANQGSEA. This CDR3 is 13 amino acids long. V was shortened by 6 bases and J by 7 bases, with 16 bases between the two germline ends. The CDR3 protein is CSVGSGREQPQHF. CDR3 bases: TGCAGCGTGGGCTCGGGGAGGGAGCAGCCCCAGCATTTT.

The chain employs TRBV29-1 and TRBJ2-5; TRBD1 matches 10 bases. This CDR3 is 14 amino acids long. Germline assignment: CDR1 SQVTM and CDR2 ANQGSEA. Trimming cost V 4 bases and J 5 bases; bases outside gene matches: 7. DNA for the CDR3: TGCAGCGTTGGAGACAGGGGGCGCCACGAGACCCAGTACTTC. This encodes CSVGDRGRHETQYF.

Only a few counts were recorded for this clone. This chain connects TRBV2 to TRBJ1-6; 11 bases line up with TRBD1. Germline trimming cut 10 bases from V and 9 bases from J; bases unmatched to any gene: 5. Germline CDR1 reads SNHLY; CDR2 reads FYNNEI. The CDR3 sequence is 13 residues long. CDR3 in amino acids: CATRGTGGSPLHF. The CDR3, as DNA: TGTGCCACCCGTGGGACAGGGGGTTCACCCCTCCACTTT.

This clone was detected a few times. This chain uses TRBV5-1 with TRBJ1-1, with TRBD1 as a possible D gene (5 bases). This CDR3 is 14 amino acids long. The V gene's germline CDR1 is SGHRS and CDR2 YFSETQ. V was shortened by 4 bases and J by 0 bases, with 10 bases between the two germline ends. As DNA, the CDR3 is TGCGCCAGCAGCACCGGGACGGTGAACACTGAAGCTTTCTTT. It specifies CASSTGTVNTEAFF.

This clone was detected only a few times. The V gene is TRBV25-1, the J gene TRBJ2-7; perhaps TRBD1 as D (5 bases). CDR1 is MGHDK, CDR2 SYGVNS, per germline. V lost 8 bases to trimming and J lost 7 bases, with 12 bases between them. The CDR3 sequence is 11 residues long. The CDR3 DNA is TGTGCCAGCGCCAGGGCTGGGGAGCAGTACTTC. This sequence encodes CASARAGEQYF.

The rearrangement uses TRBV19 and TRBJ2-2; D is perhaps TRBD1 (6 bases). The CDR3 is 14 amino acids. From germline, CDR1 is LNHDA and CDR2 SQIVND (reference sequence). V shed 8 bases and J shed 4 bases, with 14 bases lying between them. The CDR3 protein is CASGSTQGTGELFF. The CDR3 nucleotides read TGTGCCAGTGGTTCAACACAGGGCACCGGGGAGCTGTTTTTT.

The J gene is TRBJ2-7, the V gene TRBV9; D unresolved. V lost 0 bases and J lost 2, with 12 bases in between. The CDR3 is 15 amino acids. Germline V CDR1 and CDR2: SGDLS, YYNGEE. The CDR3 nucleotides read TGTGCCAGCAGCGTAGCCCCCGGACCCCCCTACGAGCAGTACTTC. Translating it yields CASSVAPGPPYEQYF.

V gene TRBV5-6 combines with J gene TRBJ1-1; TRBD1 aligns across 8 bases. This CDR3 contains 15 residues. Germline V gives CDR1 SGHDT, CDR2 YYEEEE. The J segment lost 1 base and the V segment lost 1 base, leaving 3 bases of the junction unmatched. The CDR3: CASSLIGTGNTEAFF. CDR3 nucleotide sequence: TGTGCCAGCAGCTTGATTGGGACAGGGAACACTGAAGCTTTCTTT.

The chain has TRBV30 and TRBJ1-1; D remains ambiguous. The CDR3 has 12 amino acids. Germline CDR1 and CDR2: GTSNPN and SVGIG (reference sequence). V lost 2 bases and J lost 2, with 6 bases in between. CDR3 in DNA: TGTGCCTGGAGTTCCCGAAACACTGAAGCTTTCTTT. Protein: CAWSSRNTEAFF.

The chain uses TRBV6-5 and TRBJ1-1; 7 bases are a match to TRBD1. The length of the CDR3 is 15 residues. From germline, CDR1 is MNHEY and CDR2 SVGAGI. Unmatched junction bases numbered 5, after V lost 0 bases and J lost 4 bases. CDR3 amino acids: CASSYSGGVSTEAFF. CDR3 coding DNA: TGTGCCAGCAGTTACTCAGGGGGCGTAAGCACTGAAGCTTTCTTT.

This chain joins TRBV30 and TRBJ1-2; D might be TRBD1 (5 bases). The V end lost 0 bases, the J end lost 10 bases, and 18 bases lay between the germline ends. Germline CDR1 GTSNPN, CDR2 SVGIG (reference sequence). The CDR3 spans 14 residues. The CDR3, as DNA: TGTGCCTGGAGTGTACAGGCAGGTAAAGTGGTCTACACCTTC. Translating gives CAWSVQAGKVVYTF. Full variable domain (outside the CDR3, taken from reference TRBV30 and TRBJ1-2): SQTIHQWPATLVQPVGSPLSLECTVEGTSNPNLYWYRQAAGRGLQLLFYSVGIGQISSEVPQNLSASRPQDRQFILSSKKLLLSDSGFYLCAWSVQAGKVVYTFGSGTRLTVV.

The chain couples TRBV30 to TRBJ2-7; D unresolved. Looked up from germline, CDR1 is GTSNPN and CDR2 is SVGIG (reference sequence). The V and J ends lost 5 bases and 6 bases respectively, with 20 bases between them. This CDR3 contains 14 residues. CDR3 sequence: CAWASVTRTGEQYF. CDR3 DNA: TGTGCCTGGGCCTCCGTTACTCGGACGGGCGAGCAGTACTTC. The full variable domain, completed using reference TRBV30 and TRBJ2-7, is SQTIHQWPATLVQPVGSPLSLECTVEGTSNPNLYWYRQAAGRGLQLLFYSVGIGQISSEVPQNLSASRPQDRQFILSSKKLLLSDSGFYLCAWASVTRTGEQYFGPGTRLTVT.

The chain's CDR3 is CASSPGRPDYNSPLHF. In DNA form, the CDR3 reads TGTGCCAGCAGCCCCGGGAGGCCAGACTATAATTCACCCCTCCACTTT. The chain recombines TRBV5-6 with TRBJ1-6, with D hard to call. Per the germline V gene, CDR1 is SGHDT and CDR2 is YYEEEE. The CDR3 contains 16 residues. The germline V and J ends were trimmed by 4 bases and 3 bases, with 14 bases remaining between them.

This chain uses TRBV29-1 with TRBJ2-5; D remains ambiguous. This CDR3 is 14 amino acids long. V lost 8 bases, J lost 1 base, and 17 bases lay in between. The germline gives CDR1 SQVTM, CDR2 ANQGSEA. CDR3 DNA: TGCAGCCTTACGAGCATTGGCGGCCAAGAGACCCAGTACTTC. Its translation is CSLTSIGGQETQYF.

This sequence joins TRBV29-1 and TRBJ1-2; no clear D. Looked up from germline, CDR1 is SQVTM and CDR2 is ANQGSEA. V was clipped by 7 bases and J by 2 bases, with 11 bases between them. This CDR3 is built from 12 residues. CDR3 DNA sequence: TGCAGCGCCCTACGGGAGAACTATGGCTACACCTTC. It specifies CSALRENYGYTF.

V gene TRBV9 combines with J gene TRBJ1-6; no firm D call. The CDR3 length is 15 residues. V dropped 0 bases and J dropped 6 bases, with 10 bases sitting between them. Germline V gene lookup returns CDR1 SGDLS and CDR2 YYNGEE. In DNA, the CDR3 is TGTGCCAGCAGCGTAGAGGGAAAGGTTAATTCACCCCTCCACTTT. Translation: CASSVEGKVNSPLHF.

This clone was observed a few times. V gene TRBV15 combines with J gene TRBJ2-6; D is possibly TRBD1 or TRBD2 (5 bases each). V was trimmed by 7 bases and J by 0 bases, leaving 10 bases between them. Germline lookup yields CDR1 LNHNV and CDR2 YYDKDF (reference sequence). This CDR3 is built from 15 residues. In DNA form, the CDR3 reads TGTGCCACCACCGGGACCAACTCTGGGGCCAACGTCCTGACTTTC. Its translation: CATTGTNSGANVLTF.

The chain joins TRBV7-9 to TRBJ1-5; unclear D gene. Germline-derived CDR1 and CDR2 are SEHNR and FQNEAQ (reference sequence). The CDR3 runs to 17 residues. The ends were cut back, 2 bases at V and 0 bases at J, with 14 bases in the middle. CDR3 nucleotide sequence: TGTGCCAGCAGCTTATTTGTCTCAGGCGATAGCAATCAGCCCCAGCATTTT. This sequence encodes CASSLFVSGDSNQPQHF. Full variable domain (remainder filled in from reference TRBV7-9 and TRBJ1-5): DTGVSQNPRHKITKRGQNVTFRCDPISEHNRLYWYRQTLGQGPEFLTYFQNEAQLEKSRLLSDRFSAERPKGSFSTLEIQRTEQGDSAMYLCASSLFVSGDSNQPQHFGDGTRLSIL.

J is TRBJ1-1 and V is TRBV5-1; a possible D gene is TRBD1 (6 bases). CDR1 is SGHRS, CDR2 YFSETQ, per germline. The CDR3 length is 13 residues. V shed 4 bases and J shed 7 bases, with 14 bases lying between them. The CDR3 DNA sequence: TGCGCCAGCAGCGATAAGACAGGCGGTGAAGCTTTCTTT. Protein product: CASSDKTGGEAFF.